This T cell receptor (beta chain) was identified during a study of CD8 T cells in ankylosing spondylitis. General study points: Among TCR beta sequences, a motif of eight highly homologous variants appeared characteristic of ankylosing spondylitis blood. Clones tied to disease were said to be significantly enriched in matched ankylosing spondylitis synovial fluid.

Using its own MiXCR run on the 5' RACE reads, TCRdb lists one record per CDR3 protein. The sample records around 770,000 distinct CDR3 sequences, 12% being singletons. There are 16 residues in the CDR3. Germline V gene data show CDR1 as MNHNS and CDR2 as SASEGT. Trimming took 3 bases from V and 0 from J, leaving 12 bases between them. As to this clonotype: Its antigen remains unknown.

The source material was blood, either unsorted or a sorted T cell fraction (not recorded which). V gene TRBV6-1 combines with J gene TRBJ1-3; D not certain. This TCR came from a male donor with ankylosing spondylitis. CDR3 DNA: TGTGCCAGCAGTGAGTCTGACAAACACTCTGGAAACACCATATATTTT. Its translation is CASSESDKHSGNTIYF.